The next 32 T cell receptor beta chains were all read from a single sample in a study of T and B cells in COVID-19 patients. Blood genomic DNA input for TRB amplification was roughly 250-550 ng. Multiplex PCR with BIOMED2 TRB-A/B primer pools amplified TRB rearrangements. TCRdb processed the multiplex PCR reads anew with MiXCR; each CDR3 protein has one entry. This sample has about 720 distinct CDR3 sequences, with over 25% found just once. The sample consisted of blood. The receptors stem from a human donor with active COVID-19. The donor label of this sample is uncertain.

This chain uses TRBV20-1 with TRBJ1-6; TRBD1 aligns across 8 bases. V shed 0 bases and J 7 bases; nucleotides not matched to a gene: 8. The CDR3 sequence is 16 residues long. The germline CDR1 and CDR2 sequences are DFQATT and SNEGSKA (reference sequence). CDR3 sequence (DNA): TGCAGTGCTAGAGATCCACAGGGGGTCGGAAATTCACCCCTCCACTTT. Amino acids: CSARDPQGVGNSPLHF.

The chain carries TRBV5-6 and TRBJ2-5, with TRBD2 matching over 14 bases. The length of the CDR3 is 16 residues. V trimming: 5 bases; J trimming: 1 base; junction bases outside the gene matches: 4. The germline V gene has CDR1 SGHDT and CDR2 YYEEEE. The CDR3 sequence: CASRLGLAGAQETQYF. DNA of the CDR3: TGTGCCAGCAGGCTGGGACTAGCGGGGGCCCAAGAGACCCAGTACTTC. Full variable domain (outside the CDR3, taken from reference TRBV5-6 and TRBJ2-5): DAGVTQSPTHLIKTRGQQVTLRCSPKSGHDTVSWYQQALGQGPQFIFQYYEEEERQRGNFPDRFSGHQFPNYSSELNVNALLLGDSALYLCASRLGLAGAQETQYFGPGTRLLVL.

V is TRBV5-6 and J is TRBJ2-3; the match to TRBD2 covers 14 bases. The germline gives CDR1 SGHDT, CDR2 YYEEEE. CDR3 length equals 16 residues. The junction had 3 bases not matched to a gene; V was cut back by 0 bases and J by 6 bases. The CDR3 DNA reads as TGTGCCAGCAGCTTGGGACTAGCGGGGGGGTTTGATACGCAGTATTTT. Its translation is CASSLGLAGGFDTQYF.

The V and J genes are TRBV19 and TRBJ2-2; D is ambiguous. The CDR3 contains 15 residues. Trimming pared 3 bases from V and 3 bases from J, leaving 11 bases between. CDR1 is LNHDA, CDR2 SQIVND, per germline (reference sequence). CDR3 in amino acids: CASSIGRLYTGELFF. The DNA for the CDR3 is TGTGCCAGTAGTATCGGCAGGCTCTACACCGGGGAGCTGTTTTTT.

This clonotype is categorized as large. One end of the junction is discordant with germline, which a read error may explain. This chain joins TRBV6-5 and TRBJ2-6; no clear D gene. The length of the CDR3 is 13 residues. Germline lookup yields CDR1 MNHEY and CDR2 SVGAGI. The CDR3 sequence: CASSDSGANVLTF. CDR3 bases: TGTGCCAGCAGTGACTCTGGGGCCAACGTCCTGACTTTC.

The chain combines TRBV7-9 with TRBJ2-7, with 12 bases lining up with TRBD2. The trim removed 4 bases at V and 0 bases at J, leaving 7 bases unmatched. The length of the CDR3 is 17 residues. CDR1 and CDR2 (germline): SEHNR, FQNEAQ (reference sequence). The CDR3 spells CASSSGGLAGSSYEQYF. Written as DNA, the CDR3 is TGTGCCAGCAGCTCCGGAGGACTAGCGGGGAGCTCCTACGAGCAGTACTTC.

The chain joins TRBV7-9 to TRBJ2-1, with D possibly TRBD2 on 6 matching bases. The CDR3 is made up of 16 amino acids. Trimming left V 1 base short and J 7 bases short, with 17 bases between. Germline V gives CDR1 SEHNR, CDR2 FQNEAQ (reference sequence). The CDR3 DNA reads as TGTGCCAGCAGCTTAGATAGAACGGGAGACGTTAATGAGCAGTTCTTC. Residues: CASSLDRTGDVNEQFF. Filled out from reference TRBV7-9 and TRBJ2-1, the complete variable domain reads DTGVSQNPRHKITKRGQNVTFRCDPISEHNRLYWYRQTLGQGPEFLTYFQNEAQLEKSRLLSDRFSAERPKGSFSTLEIQRTEQGDSAMYLCASSLDRTGDVNEQFFGPGTRLTVL.

By its share, this clonotype is large. The chain joins TRBV5-5 to TRBJ2-7; 9 nucleotides line up with TRBD1. The CDR3 consists of 15 residues. J lost 2 bases, V lost 0 bases, and 3 bases had no gene match. Germline V CDR1 and CDR2: SGHKS, YYEKEE (reference sequence). The CDR3 DNA follows: TGTGCCAGCAGCTTGGGGGACAGGGTGCCCTACGAGCAGTACTTC. It is translated as CASSLGDRVPYEQYF.

By sample share, this clonotype is hyperexpanded. The rearrangement links TRBV19 to TRBJ2-3; D remains ambiguous. The CDR3 loop spans 15 amino acids. Germline assignment: CDR1 LNHDA and CDR2 SQIVND (reference sequence). Trimming left V 0 bases short and J 2 bases short, with 9 bases between. CDR3 in amino acids: CASSIDHDNTDTQYF. In nucleotides, the CDR3 is TGTGCCAGTAGTATAGATCACGACAACACAGATACGCAGTATTTT.

By share, this clonotype counts as medium-sized. Here the CDR3 reads CASSFWYQAKNIQYF. CDR3 nucleotide sequence: TGTGCCAGCAGTTTCTGGTATCAAGCCAAAAACATTCAGTACTTC. This chain links TRBV27 with TRBJ2-4; D is ambiguous. CDR1 and CDR2 (germline): MNHEY, SMNVEV (reference sequence). This CDR3 is 15 amino acids long. Trimming removed 3 bases at V and 0 bases at J, with 9 bases between.

Relative to its sample, this clonotype is large (0.1 to 1%). DNA for the CDR3: TGCAGCGTGGACGGGACAGGGCATACTGAAGCTTTCTTT. Translated, it gives CSVDGTGHTEAFF. The chain is built from TRBV29-1 and TRBJ1-1; 9 bases are a match to TRBD1. Germline V lookup: CDR1 SQVTM, CDR2 ANQGSEA. This CDR3 spans 13 amino acids. Unmatched junction bases numbered 7, after V lost 6 bases and J lost 5 bases.

The rearrangement uses TRBV12-3 or TRBV12-4 and TRBJ2-7; 7 bases match TRBD2. V shed 6 bases and J 6 bases; nucleotides not matched to a gene: 11. This CDR3 has 14 amino acids. In DNA, the CDR3 is TGTGCCAGCAGAAGCGAGCGGGGAGGGGTCGAGCAGTACTTC. It yields the protein CASRSERGGVEQYF.

The CDR3 nucleotides read TGTGCCAGCAGCGTAGAGGGTACCCCAGATGACACCATATATTTT. Protein product: CASSVEGTPDDTIYF. This chain connects TRBV13 to TRBJ1-3; D gene ambiguous. Trimming took off 5 bases at V and 8 bases at J, with 19 bases between the two ends. There are 15 residues in the CDR3. Per the germline V gene, CDR1 is PRHDT and CDR2 is FYEKMQ (reference sequence). Full variable domain (outside the CDR3, taken from reference TRBV13 and TRBJ1-3): AAGVIQSPRHLIKEKRETATLKCYPIPRHDTVYWYQQGPGQDPQFLISFYEKMQSDKGSIPDRFSAQQFSDYHSELNMSSLELGDSALYFCASSVEGTPDDTIYFGEGSWLTVV.

J is TRBJ2-5 and V is TRBV5-5; 12 nucleotides align to TRBD2. The CDR3 is 16 residues long. V shed 0 bases, J shed 1 base, and the junction held 1 base outside the gene matches. Germline CDR1 and CDR2: SGHKS and YYEKEE (reference sequence). As DNA, the CDR3 is TGTGCCAGCAGCTTGGGACTAGCGGGGGCCCAAGAGACCCAGTACTTC. It codes for CASSLGLAGAQETQYF.

Turning to this clonotype: One junction end disagrees with the germline gene, perhaps due to a read error. This sequence joins TRBV5-6 and TRBJ1-6; D gene unclear. CDR1 is SGHDT, CDR2 YYEEEE, per germline. This CDR3 has 13 residues. CDR3 sequence: CASSVGNNSPLHF. Written as DNA, the CDR3 is TGCGCCAGCAGCGTGGGGAATAATTCACCCCTCCACTTT.

Within the sample, this clonotype is large (0.1 to 1%). The chain has TRBV6-2 or TRBV6-3 and TRBJ2-3; D gene ambiguous. The V gene's germline CDR1 is MNHEY and CDR2 SVGEGT. V lost 5 bases and J 10 bases, leaving 19 bases between the germline ends. The CDR3 sequence is 14 residues long. The CDR3 DNA is TGTGCCAGCAGTGTCGATGGTGGCACTGGAGCGCAGTATTTT. This translates into CASSVDGGTGAQYF.

The chain carries TRBV4-3 and TRBJ1-6; TRBD1 agrees at 8 bases. The CDR3 covers 16 residues. Per the germline V gene, CDR1 is LGHNA and CDR2 is YSLEER. V was pared by 0 bases and J by 8 bases, with 6 bases of the junction left unmatched. The CDR3 protein is CASSQDRSGGYSPLHF. The DNA for the CDR3 is TGCGCCAGCAGCCAAGATCGGTCAGGGGGCTATTCACCCCTCCACTTT.

This rearrangement joins TRBV5-6 to TRBJ2-1; TRBD2 agrees at 9 bases. After removal of 4 bases from V and 7 bases from J, the junction contained 9 bases not matched to a gene. Per the germline V gene, CDR1 is SGHDT and CDR2 is YYEEEE. The CDR3 has 15 amino acids. The CDR3 spells CASSPDPAGGNEQFF. The CDR3 DNA is TGTGCCAGCAGCCCAGACCCAGCGGGGGGAAATGAGCAGTTCTTC.

The rearrangement joins TRBV19 to TRBJ2-1; TRBD1 matches 10 bases. The CDR3 is 15 residues long. CDR1 and CDR2 (germline): LNHDA, SQIVND (reference sequence). The V gene end was trimmed by 10 bases and the J gene end by 7 bases; junction bases not matched to a gene: 13. CDR3 protein: CAKGQGLVDENEQFF. CDR3 coding DNA: TGTGCCAAGGGACAGGGGCTAGTGGATGAGAATGAGCAGTTCTTC.

This clonotype appeared a few times. This chain connects TRBV19 to TRBJ2-5; 11 bases align to TRBD2. The CDR3 has 14 residues. Losses at the gene ends were 2 bases for V and 5 bases for J; bases not matched to a gene: 1. Germline V lookup: CDR1 LNHDA, CDR2 SQIVND (reference sequence). In DNA form, the CDR3 reads TGTGCCAGTAGTATAACTAGCGGGAGTGAGACCCAGTACTTC. Translating it yields CASSITSGSETQYF.

Relative to its sample, this clonotype is large. This chain links TRBV24-1 with TRBJ2-7; 12 nucleotides align to TRBD2. Looked up from germline, CDR1 is KGHDR and CDR2 is SFDVKD. The CDR3 is 14 residues long. Trimming at V came to 4 bases and at J to 4 bases, leaving 1 base not matched to a gene. CDR3 bases: TGTGCCACCAGTGACGGGACTAGCGGGTACGAGCAGTACTTC. It codes for CATSDGTSGYEQYF.

Sample share makes this clonotype medium-sized. CDR3 loop: CASSQAGTANYGYTF. For the CDR3, the DNA is TGTGCCAGCAGCCAGGCCGGGACGGCTAACTATGGCTACACCTTC. The chain is built from TRBV5-4 and TRBJ1-2, with D tentatively TRBD1 (5 bases). The CDR3 length is 15 residues. In germline, CDR1 is SGHNT, CDR2 YYREEE (reference sequence). The ends were cut back, 4 bases at V and 0 bases at J, with 13 bases in the middle.

By share, this clonotype counts as large. In DNA form, the CDR3 reads TGTGCCAGCAGTGAAATGGGGGGGCGAAGCTATGGCTACACCTTC. This codes for CASSEMGGRSYGYTF. The chain links TRBV6-5 to TRBJ1-2; perhaps TRBD1 as D (6 bases). CDR3 length: 15 residues. Germline CDR1 MNHEY, CDR2 SVGAGI. With 5 bases removed from V and 4 bases from J, the gap between germline ends came to 17 bases.

This clonotype was detected only a few times. The chain joins TRBV19 to TRBJ2-3; 10 nucleotides match TRBD2. This CDR3 spans 18 amino acids. Germline V gene sequence: CDR1 LNHDA, CDR2 SQIVND (reference sequence). The V segment lost 3 bases and the J segment 0 bases; nucleotides outside the gene matches: 9. CDR3 bases: TGTGCCAGTAGTATCTACCCTAGCGGGGGCCCTAGCACAGATACGCAGTATTTT. This sequence encodes CASSIYPSGGPSTDTQYF.

This clonotype qualifies as large. The chain uses TRBV6-5 and TRBJ2-5, with no clear D. The germline V gene has CDR1 MNHEY and CDR2 SVGAGI. CDR3 length: 14 amino acids. With 0 bases removed from V and 9 bases from J, the gap between germline ends came to 14 bases. CDR3 in amino acids: CASSYSTAMAAQYF. CDR3 nucleotide sequence: TGTGCCAGCAGTTACTCGACGGCTATGGCGGCCCAGTACTTC.

In this sample, this clonotype is medium-sized. The CDR3 protein is CASSPGQGARETQYF. CDR3 in DNA: TGTGCCAGCAGCCCGGGACAGGGGGCGCGAGAGACCCAGTACTTC. This sequence joins TRBV14 and TRBJ2-5, with TRBD1 matching over 12 bases. The germline gives CDR1 SGHDN, CDR2 FVKESK. This CDR3 is built from 15 residues. The V gene end was trimmed by 4 bases and the J gene end by 4 bases; junction bases not matched to a gene: 4. Combining the CDR3 with reference TRBV14 and TRBJ2-5 gives the whole variable domain EAGVTQFPSHSVIEKGQTVTLRCDPISGHDNLYWYRRVMGKEIKFLLHFVKESKQDESGMPNNRFLAERTGGTYSTLKVQPAELEDSGVYFCASSPGQGARETQYFGPGTRLLVL.

The rearrangement joins TRBV5-6 to TRBJ2-5, with D tentatively TRBD2 (5 bases). The V end was cut by 5 bases, the J end by 1 base, with 18 bases between. Germline assignment: CDR1 SGHDT and CDR2 YYEEEE. The length of the CDR3 is 16 residues. The CDR3 spells CASRLAGGRTQETQYF. CDR3 coding DNA: TGTGCCAGCAGGCTGGCCGGTGGGAGAACCCAAGAGACCCAGTACTTC.

This clonotype ranks as medium-sized. The chain has TRBV6-1 and TRBJ1-1, with D uncertain. Germline assignment: CDR1 MNHNS and CDR2 SASEGT. Trimming cost V 2 bases and J 0 bases, with 4 bases left between them. CDR3 length equals 13 residues. CDR3 protein: CASSESLNTEAFF. DNA for the CDR3: TGTGCCAGCAGTGAAAGTCTGAACACTGAAGCTTTCTTT.

This clonotype ranks as large. This chain links TRBV13 with TRBJ2-1, with D possibly matching TRBD1 (5 bases). Trimming shortened V by 1 base and J by 7 bases, and 14 bases separated the two germline ends. Germline lookup yields CDR1 PRHDT and CDR2 FYEKMQ (reference sequence). The CDR3 sequence is 15 residues long. In DNA, the CDR3 is TGTGCCAGCAGCTTAGAAGGGGTCAGTGGGAATGAGCAGTTCTTC. It specifies CASSLEGVSGNEQFF.

Concerning this clonotype itself: A much larger clone sits a single nucleotide away, making a read error possible. This chain joins TRBV24-1 and TRBJ2-7, with 10 nucleotides matching TRBD2. Germline V gene lookup returns CDR1 KGHDR and CDR2 SFDVKD. Trimming removed 6 bases from V and 4 bases from J; junction bases left unmatched: 5. The CDR3 is 14 residues long. The CDR3 DNA is TGTGCCACCAGTTCTAGGACTAGCGGTTACGAGCAGTACTTC. Translating it yields CATSSRTSGYEQYF.

In its sample, this clonotype is large. V is TRBV7-6 and J is TRBJ2-3; the match to TRBD2 covers 7 bases. The ends lost 5 bases at V and 4 bases at J; junction bases unmatched: 9. The germline V gene has CDR1 SGHVS and CDR2 FNYEAQ. CDR3 size: 15 residues. Here the CDR3 DNA reads TGTGCCAGCAGCGAAACGGGGGGTTGGTCAGATACGCAGTATTTT. It yields the protein CASSETGGWSDTQYF.

By share, this clonotype counts as hyperexpanded. V gene TRBV15 combines with J gene TRBJ2-1, with a weak D call TRBD1 (6 bases). Germline V gene lookup returns CDR1 LNHNV and CDR2 YYDKDF (reference sequence). Deletions cut 0 bases from V and 9 bases from J, with 15 bases between. The CDR3 covers 15 residues. As DNA, the CDR3 is TGTGCCACCAGCAGAGATTGGGGCCAACAGGGTGAGCAGTTCTTC. This encodes CATSRDWGQQGEQFF.